The TCR beta chain described here comes from a study of control samples from healthy donors and cancer patients. The assay was immunoSEQ multiplex PCR, and TCRdb's table has in-frame clones only and misses some. The sample has approximately 80,000 clones; 91% are singletons. The CDR3 runs to 15 residues. J is TRBJ2-7 and V is TRBV12-2; TRBD1, the table's D call, was not compared with the DNA. TRBV12-2 is reported as a pseudogene. Sequencing was carried out using blood. This TCR came from a man aged 30 to 39 in good health. CDR3 DNA: TGTGCAAGTCGCCTCCGGGACAGGGACACCTACGAGCAGTACTTC. This translates into CASRLRDRDTYEQYF.